These 5 T cell receptor beta chains were sequenced from one sample in a study of T-cell reconstitution after alpha-beta-depleted transplantation in children. Unique molecular identifiers featured in how the TCRbeta library was prepared. Each CDR3 protein is one row after TCRdb ran MiXCR on the PCR reads. The sample holds approximately 230,000 distinct CDR3 sequences, 20% to 30% seen once. Sequencing used PBMCs, mostly from graft donor cells, obtained 360 days after TCRalphabeta/CD19-depleted stem cell transplant. The receptors here all came from a female patient between 2 and 15 years old who had a stem cell transplant for congenital amegakaryocytic thrombocytopenia, so the T cells may come from the graft donor.

The chain carries TRBV5-1 and TRBJ1-1; the D is unclear. Germline V gene sequence: CDR1 SGHRS, CDR2 YFSETQ. V lost 0 bases, J lost 1 base, and 10 bases lay in between. The CDR3 is 15 amino acids. In DNA, the CDR3 is TGCGCCAGCAGCTTGGGTTGGGCCGAGAACACTGAAGCTTTCTTT. Translating gives CASSLGWAENTEAFF.

This clonotype was picked up a small number of times. J is TRBJ2-1 and V is TRBV12-3 or TRBV12-4, with 10 nucleotides matching TRBD2. V lost 2 bases to trimming and J lost 2 bases; unmatched junction nucleotides: 3. The CDR3 is 16 residues long. CDR3 loop: CASSLWTSGTYNEQFF. For the CDR3, the DNA is TGTGCCAGCAGTTTATGGACTAGCGGCACCTACAATGAGCAGTTCTTC.

This clonotype occurred a few times. The chain combines TRBV12-3 or TRBV12-4 with TRBJ2-5; no reliable D call. The ends were cut back, 6 bases at V and 5 bases at J, with 10 bases in the middle. The length of the CDR3 is 12 residues. CDR3 coding DNA: TGTGCCAGCAGCCTGCAATTTGAGACCCAGTACTTC. Translation: CASSLQFETQYF.

This clonotype appeared a few times. The V and J genes are TRBV11-2 and TRBJ2-1, with 10 bases that match TRBD2. Germline CDR1 reads SGHAT; CDR2 reads FQNNGV. The CDR3 runs to 15 residues. The V and J ends lost 3 bases and 7 bases, in that order; junction bases with no gene match: 6. The CDR3 coding sequence is TGTGCCAGCAGCTTGAGCGGACTAGCGGCAAATGAGCAGTTCTTC. Amino acids: CASSLSGLAANEQFF.

This clonotype occurred a few times. This rearrangement joins TRBV4-1 to TRBJ2-2; D gene ambiguous. The V end lost 1 base, the J end lost 0 bases, and 6 bases lay between the germline ends. Per germline, CDR1 MGHRA and CDR2 YSYEKL. This CDR3 is built from 15 residues. Here the CDR3 DNA reads TGCGCCAGCAGCCAAGTAGCAGCGAACACCGGGGAGCTGTTTTTT. Translated, it gives CASSQVAANTGELFF.